Sequencing of this T cell receptor beta chain was carried out in a study of Graves' ophthalmopathy and Graves' hyperthyroidism (dated by TCRdb to the late 2010s). Broadly, across the study: Peripheral blood was collected at initial diagnosis, before any treatment. Following sample collection, hyperthyroidism patients were given methimazole at a starting dose of 30 mg daily, and ophthalmopathy patients were given high-dose intravenous methylprednisolone. The study used TCR beta repertoire signatures to distinguish Graves' ophthalmopathy from Graves' hyperthyroidism and to predict progression to ophthalmopathy. To explore V-J signatures distinguishing ophthalmopathy from hyperthyroidism, a discovery set of about a hundred patients (fewer than 45 ophthalmopathy, 57 stable hyperthyroidism) was enrolled. The 90 to 100 discovery patients were randomly split 7:3 into training and test sets. An independent validation cohort was composed of fewer than 20 hyperthyroidism patients and 17 patients who later progressed from hyperthyroidism to ophthalmopathy. In five or six hyperthyroidism patients, T-cell repertoires of thyroid tissue and blood were compared. In total, 135 blood samples were TCR-sequenced: 43 ophthalmopathy, approximately 80 hyperthyroidism and some 17 hyperthyroidism-to-ophthalmopathy patients. Study-wide findings and limitations: Ophthalmopathy was separated from stable hyperthyroidism by the 13-signature model with 85% to 90% sensitivity and less than 82% specificity in cross-validation and with 80%/75% in the test set. In validation, the model predicted ophthalmopathy progression with roughly 68% sensitivity and about 77% specificity; roughly eleven predicted patients were CT-confirmed with GO in a median of 6.5 months. No statistical method was used to predetermine the sample size, and group allocation was not hidden from the investigators. Most expanded thyroid clonotypes with frequency above 0.001 were also detected in blood, suggesting blood repertoires may reflect the thyroid immune response.

A patient counted as having stable hyperthyroidism if there was no progression to ophthalmopathy within 18 months of follow-up. Hyperthyroidism patients were newly diagnosed, with disease duration under 2 months, and aged 18 to 65 years. Patients with other autoimmune diseases, uncontrolled infections, pregnancy or lactation were excluded. Diagnosis was based on clinical symptoms, serum thyroxine, TRAb, thyroid ultrasound and orbital computed tomography. PBMCs were isolated from about 9.2 ml of fresh peripheral blood by Ficoll-Paque density gradient centrifugation. Total RNA was extracted using Trizol reagent, and RNA quality was checked on an Agilent 2100 Bioanalyzer. The CDR3 numbers 16 residues from cysteine through phenylalanine. Only the CDR3 region is kept as DNA, spanning 48 bases read in frame from base 1. Based on the germline V gene (reference sequence), the CDR1 and CDR2 sequences are LNHDA and SQIVND.

TCR beta CDR3 regions were amplified from RNA transcripts for repertoire sequencing. A first-round RT-PCR used HTBI primers with the Qiagen OneStep RT-PCR kit, followed by a second-round multiplex PCR, size selection and purification. Libraries were sequenced paired-end with 100 bp reads on an Illumina HiSeq2000. The authors' analysis ran thus. Reads were processed with SOAPnuke, discarding reads with adapters, uncalled bases, mean Phred below 15, or no exact constant-primer or identifier match. High-quality paired reads were merged with COPE v1.2.5. Unique nucleotide sequences were defined as clonotypes and aligned to IMGT TRB V, D and J references using MiTCR v1.1. Analysis was restricted to V-J combinations with a frequency above 0.0001, which covered roughly 99% of repertoires. For each V-J combination, a TCR clonal expansion and chaos score was defined as the ratio of F50 clonal expansion to chaos observed in the TCRdist matrix. Welch's t-statistics and random forest were used to reduce features to 13 V-J combinations, which were fed into a naive Bayes classifier. The Morisita-Horn index was used to measure how similar the thyroid and blood repertoires were. Using fastp at Q25 and MiXCR, TCRdb reprocessed the public reads and kept productive beta chains. All rows with the same CDR3 protein become a single entry with the most common DNA and genes. TCRdb's processing, not the authors', yielded these V and J calls. This sample holds a few hundred thousand distinct CDR3 sequences; over 15% were observed only once. Roughly 7% of the sample is in the top ten clones.

In regard to this clonotype: The target of this receptor is not known. The junction does not match germline at one end; this may be a read error.

The source of this sequence is a woman between 18 and 29 years old with stable Graves' hyperthyroidism. Donor details come from another sample of the same person, matched by shared clones. The V gene is TRBV19 and the J gene is TRBJ2-2; TRBD1 matches 9 bases in the middle. The sequenced sample was peripheral blood. The CDR3 amino acid sequence is: CASSSRDRVNTGELCF. The nucleotide sequence is TGTGCCAGTAGTTCAAGGGACAGGGTGAACACCGGGGAGCTGTGTTTT.